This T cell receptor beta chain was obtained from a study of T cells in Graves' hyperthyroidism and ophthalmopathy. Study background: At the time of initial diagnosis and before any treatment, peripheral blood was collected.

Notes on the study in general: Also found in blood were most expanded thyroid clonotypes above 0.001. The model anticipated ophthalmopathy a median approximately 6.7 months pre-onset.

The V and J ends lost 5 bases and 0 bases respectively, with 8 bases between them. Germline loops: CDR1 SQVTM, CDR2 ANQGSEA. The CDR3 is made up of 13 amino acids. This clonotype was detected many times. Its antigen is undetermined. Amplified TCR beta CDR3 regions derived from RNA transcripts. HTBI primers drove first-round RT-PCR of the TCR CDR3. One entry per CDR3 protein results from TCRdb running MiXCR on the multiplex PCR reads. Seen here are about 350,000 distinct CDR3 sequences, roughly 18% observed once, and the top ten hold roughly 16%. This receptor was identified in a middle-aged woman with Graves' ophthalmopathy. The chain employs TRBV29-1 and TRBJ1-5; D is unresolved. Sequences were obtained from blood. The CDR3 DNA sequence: TGCAGCGTTCGGGAGAATAGCAATCAGCCCCAGCATTTT. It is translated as CSVRENSNQPQHF.